This T cell receptor beta chain is from a study of Ad26.COV2.S vaccination and SARS-CoV-2 variants. The overall study: Participant was drawn from the COV1001 Ad26.COV2.S trial arm. Once, or twice with 56 days between doses, Ad26.COV2.S was given intramuscularly.

Comment on this clone: The antigen remains undetermined.

Overall study results and limits: Spike-specific TCR breadth was greater after Ad26.COV2.S than placebo.

Treatment meaning: some 20 received Ad26.COV2.S at low or high dose, single or two shots; about 5 received placebo; per-sample allocation not given. At day 63 after the first vaccine or placebo injection, samples were drawn. It was an adult aged 18-55 years in Boston who was the donor. TCRdb keeps only in-frame clones here, not all; method: immunoSEQ multiplex PCR. The sample shows roughly 680,000 clones, roughly 90% of them seen only once. The V gene lost 8 bases and the J gene lost 4 bases, with 13 bases spanning the gap. Per the germline V gene, CDR1 is MNHNY and CDR2 is SVGAGI (reference sequence). This CDR3 spans 13 amino acids.

The sequence was obtained from a person between 18 and 59 years old who received the Ad26.COV2.S COVID-19 vaccine or a placebo. Material: peripheral blood, obtained in a trial of Ad26.COV2.S vaccine versus placebo. The rearrangement links TRBV6-6 to TRBJ2-3, with D unresolved. The CDR3 region is CASAPVIADTQYF. The CDR3 DNA is TGTGCCAGCGCCCCTGTTATCGCAGATACGCAGTATTTT.